This is a list of T cell receptor beta chains from one sample in a study of chemoradiotherapy in HPV16-positive cancers. Using immunoSEQ multiplex PCR, the repertoire was profiled, and TCRdb retains in-frame clones only, with some absent. Of some 27,000 clones detected, roughly nine tenths appear once; the ten largest clones hold more than 20%. This material consisted of blood, taken from a patient who underwent chemoradiotherapy. These receptors all come from a human donor with HPV-associated anogenital cancer. CDR3s include the opening cysteine and the closing phenylalanine or tryptophan. D genes are given only for firm matches. Size tells how often a clone was seen (once, few, many) or the class of an expanded clone, and some rows leave it out.

abundance: -
j_gene: TRBJ1-5
d_gene: TRBD1
v_gene: TRBV5-1
CDR3nt: TGCGCCAGCAGCCCAACAGGGGGAAATCAGCCCCAGCATTTT
CDR3aa: CASSPTGGNQPQHF

abundance: -
j_gene: TRBJ2-5
d_gene: -
v_gene: TRBV7-6
CDR3nt: TGTGCCAGCAGCCGGCTGGACAGCCAAGAGACCCAGTACTTC
CDR3aa: CASSRLDSQETQYF

abundance: -
j_gene: TRBJ1-1
d_gene: TRBD1
v_gene: TRBV10-3
CDR3nt: TGTGCCATCGACAGGGGACAGGGCACTGAAGCTTTCTTT
CDR3aa: CAIDRGQGTEAFF

abundance: -
j_gene: TRBJ1-2
d_gene: -
v_gene: TRBV25-1
CDR3nt: TGTGCCAGCAGTGCCACCACAGGGATCCCTAACTATGGCTACACCTTC
CDR3aa: CASSATTGIPNYGYTF

abundance: once
j_gene: TRBJ1-4
d_gene: -
v_gene: TRBV30
CDR3nt: TGTGCCTGGAGTTCTACCATTGGAGGGTTGGATGAAAAACTGTTTTTT
CDR3aa: CAWSSTIGGLDEKLFF

abundance: -
j_gene: TRBJ2-7
d_gene: -
v_gene: TRBV19
CDR3nt: TGTGCCAGTAGTATGGGTGGTCCGGTCTACGAGCAGTACTTC
CDR3aa: CASSMGGPVYEQYF

abundance: -
j_gene: TRBJ2-7
d_gene: -
v_gene: TRBV6-5
CDR3nt: TGTGCCAGCCTCTCAAGCCGGGACGTGCCCTACGAGCAGTACTTC
CDR3aa: CASLSSRDVPYEQYF

abundance: few
j_gene: TRBJ2-5
d_gene: -
v_gene: TRBV7-4
CDR3nt: TGTGCCAGCAGCTTACCCTTCTCCGGCCAAGAGACCCAGTACTTC
CDR3aa: CASSLPFSGQETQYF

abundance: -
j_gene: TRBJ1-1
d_gene: -
v_gene: TRBV27
CDR3nt: TGTGCCAGCAGCCGTCCACCCGGCCGTACAAACACTGAAGCTTTCTTT
CDR3aa: CASSRPPGRTNTEAFF

abundance: -
j_gene: TRBJ2-4
d_gene: TRBD1
v_gene: TRBV18
CDR3nt: TGTGCCAGCTCACCGTCGACAGGGGAGTCGGGCATTCAGTACTTC
CDR3aa: CASSPSTGESGIQYF

abundance: -
j_gene: TRBJ1-1
d_gene: -
v_gene: TRBV7-8
CDR3nt: TGTGCCAGCAGCTCCCCGGGGTATCCTGAAGCTTTCTTT
CDR3aa: CASSSPGYPEAFF

abundance: -
j_gene: TRBJ2-7
d_gene: -
v_gene: TRBV6-6
CDR3nt: TGTGCCAGCAGTTACTCGAGACAAGGAGGGATCCACGAGCAGTACTTC
CDR3aa: CASSYSRQGGIHEQYF

abundance: -
j_gene: TRBJ1-1
d_gene: TRBD1
v_gene: TRBV6-5
CDR3nt: TGTGCCAGCAGTTACTCGGCAGGGGGTAGTACTGAAGCTTTCTTT
CDR3aa: CASSYSAGGSTEAFF

abundance: -
j_gene: TRBJ2-2
d_gene: -
v_gene: TRBV2
CDR3nt: TGTGCCAGCAGTGATCGGGAAAAACAATGGACCGGGGAGCTGTTTTTT
CDR3aa: CASSDREKQWTGELFF

abundance: -
j_gene: TRBJ2-1
d_gene: -
v_gene: TRBV7-9
CDR3nt: TGTGCCAGCAGCCGTTCTACCTGGGATGAGCAGTTCTTC
CDR3aa: CASSRSTWDEQFF

abundance: -
j_gene: TRBJ2-7
d_gene: -
v_gene: TRBV5-4
CDR3nt: TGTGCCAGCAGCTTTCCTAGCGCCTACGAGCAGTACTTC
CDR3aa: CASSFPSAYEQYF

abundance: -
j_gene: TRBJ2-3
d_gene: TRBD2
v_gene: TRBV7-8
CDR3nt: TGTGCCAGCAGCCGAGGACTAGCGGGGGCCTTTAGCACAGATACGCAGTATTTT
CDR3aa: CASSRGLAGAFSTDTQYF

abundance: -
j_gene: TRBJ2-5
d_gene: -
v_gene: TRBV7-2
CDR3nt: TGTGCCAGCAGCCAAGCCCGAGTGTGGAAAGAGACCCAGTACTTC
CDR3aa: CASSQARVWKETQYF

abundance: -
j_gene: TRBJ2-7
d_gene: TRBD1
v_gene: TRBV28
CDR3nt: TGTGCCAGCAGCACGCCGGGACAGAGCTCCTACGAGCAGTACTTC
CDR3aa: CASSTPGQSSYEQYF

abundance: -
j_gene: TRBJ1-5
d_gene: -
v_gene: TRBV28
CDR3nt: TGTGCCGTCGGGGCAGGTCGGTTGCCCCAGCATTTT
CDR3aa: CAVGAGRLPQHF

abundance: -
j_gene: TRBJ2-7
d_gene: TRBD1
v_gene: TRBV28
CDR3nt: TGTGCCAGCACTACCTTAACAGGGGATTCCGACGAGCAGTACTTC
CDR3aa: CASTTLTGDSDEQYF

abundance: -
j_gene: TRBJ1-5
d_gene: -
v_gene: TRBV9
CDR3nt: TGTGCCAGCAGCGTAGGGGGGAGTAGCAATCAGCCCCAGCATTTT
CDR3aa: CASSVGGSSNQPQHF

abundance: -
j_gene: TRBJ1-1
d_gene: -
v_gene: TRBV5-6
CDR3nt: TGTGCCAGCAGCCCTGGAATCGGTAACACTGAAGCTTTCTTT
CDR3aa: CASSPGIGNTEAFF

abundance: -
j_gene: TRBJ2-2
d_gene: -
v_gene: TRBV29-1
CDR3nt: TGCAGCGCCCAAGGGGGGTTGGGGGAGCTGTTTTTT
CDR3aa: CSAQGGLGELFF

abundance: -
j_gene: TRBJ1-2
d_gene: -
v_gene: TRBV7-8
CDR3nt: TGTGCCAGCAGCTCCGCCGGTTTTAACTATGGCTACACCTTC
CDR3aa: CASSSAGFNYGYTF

abundance: -
j_gene: TRBJ2-2
d_gene: -
v_gene: TRBV11-1
CDR3nt: TGTGCCAGCAGGCGCAGGGAAGATACCACCGGGGAGCTGTTTTTT
CDR3aa: CASRRREDTTGELFF

abundance: once
j_gene: TRBJ1-5
d_gene: -
v_gene: TRBV29-1
CDR3nt: TGCAGCGTTGAAGATCGGGGGGGCCTGATACATTTT
CDR3aa: CSVEDRGGLIHF

abundance: -
j_gene: TRBJ1-1
d_gene: -
v_gene: TRBV28
CDR3nt: TGTGCCAGCAGTTTATCCAAGGGGGGCCTGACTGAAGCTTTCTTT
CDR3aa: CASSLSKGGLTEAFF

abundance: -
j_gene: TRBJ2-2
d_gene: -
v_gene: TRBV5-1
CDR3nt: TGCGCCAGCAGCTGGGACTTTACCAGGGAGCTGTTTTTT
CDR3aa: CASSWDFTRELFF

abundance: -
j_gene: TRBJ2-2
d_gene: -
v_gene: TRBV11-2
CDR3nt: TGTGCCAGCAGCTCCGGCCTTAGCACCGGGGAGCTGTTTTTT
CDR3aa: CASSSGLSTGELFF

abundance: once
j_gene: TRBJ2-7
d_gene: TRBD1
v_gene: TRBV5-1
CDR3nt: TGCGCCAGCAGCCAGGAGACAGGGACCTACGAGCAGTACTTC
CDR3aa: CASSQETGTYEQYF

abundance: -
j_gene: TRBJ1-2
d_gene: -
v_gene: TRBV27
CDR3nt: TGTGCCAGCAGTTCCCTAGTGGGGCGGCGGGATGGCTACACCTTC
CDR3aa: CASSSLVGRRDGYTF